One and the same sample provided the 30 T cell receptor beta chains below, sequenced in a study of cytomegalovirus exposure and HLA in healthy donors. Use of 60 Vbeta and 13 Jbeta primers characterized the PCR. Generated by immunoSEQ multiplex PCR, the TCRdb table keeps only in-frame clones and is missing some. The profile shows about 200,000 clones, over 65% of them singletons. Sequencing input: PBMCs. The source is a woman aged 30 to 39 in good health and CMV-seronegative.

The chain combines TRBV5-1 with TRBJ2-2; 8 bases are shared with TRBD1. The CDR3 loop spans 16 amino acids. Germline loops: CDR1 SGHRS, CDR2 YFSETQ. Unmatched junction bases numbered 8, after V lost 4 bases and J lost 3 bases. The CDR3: CASSMGQAGDTGELFF. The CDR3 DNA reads TGCGCCAGCAGCATGGGACAGGCTGGGGACACCGGGGAGCTGTTTTTT.

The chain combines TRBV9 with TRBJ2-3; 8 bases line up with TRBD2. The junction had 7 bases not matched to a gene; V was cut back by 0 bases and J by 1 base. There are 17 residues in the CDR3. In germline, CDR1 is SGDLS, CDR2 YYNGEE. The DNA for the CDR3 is TGTGCCAGCAGCGTAGGGAGCGGGGGACTCCGCACAGATACGCAGTATTTT. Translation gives CASSVGSGGLRTDTQYF. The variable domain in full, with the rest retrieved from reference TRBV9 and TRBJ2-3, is DSGVTQTPKHLITATGQRVTLRCSPRSGDLSVYWYQQSLDQGLQFLIQYYNGEERAKGNILERFSAQQFPDLHSELNLSSLELGDSALYFCASSVGSGGLRTDTQYFGPGTRLTVL.

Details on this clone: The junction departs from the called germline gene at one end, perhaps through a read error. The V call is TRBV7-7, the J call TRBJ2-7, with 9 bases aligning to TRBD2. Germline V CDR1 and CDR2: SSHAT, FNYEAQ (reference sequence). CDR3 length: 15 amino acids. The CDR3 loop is CASSPGGGGHYEQYF. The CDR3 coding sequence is TGTGCTAGCAGCCCGGGCGGGGGGGGCCATTACGAGCAGTACTTC.

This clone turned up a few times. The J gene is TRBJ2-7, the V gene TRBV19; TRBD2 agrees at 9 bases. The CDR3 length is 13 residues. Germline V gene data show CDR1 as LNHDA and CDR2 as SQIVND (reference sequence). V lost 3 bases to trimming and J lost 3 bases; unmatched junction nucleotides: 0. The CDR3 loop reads CASSISGSYEQYF. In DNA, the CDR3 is TGTGCCAGTAGTATTAGCGGGAGCTACGAGCAGTACTTC.

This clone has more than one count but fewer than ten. The CDR3 DNA is TGTGCCAGCAGTCCCCCACGACAGGGGACTAATGAAAAACTGTTTTTT. This gives the protein CASSPPRQGTNEKLFF. This chain joins TRBV28 and TRBJ1-4, with 8 bases fitting TRBD1. This CDR3 comprises 16 residues. The trim removed 5 bases at V and 2 bases at J, leaving 7 bases unmatched. CDR1 is MDHEN, CDR2 SYDVKM, per germline.

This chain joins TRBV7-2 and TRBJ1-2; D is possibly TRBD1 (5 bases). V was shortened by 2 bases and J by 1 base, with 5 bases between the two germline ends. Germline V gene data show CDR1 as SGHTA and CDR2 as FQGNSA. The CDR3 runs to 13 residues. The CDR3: CASSLQGNYGYTF. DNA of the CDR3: TGTGCCAGCAGCTTACAGGGTAACTATGGCTACACCTTC.

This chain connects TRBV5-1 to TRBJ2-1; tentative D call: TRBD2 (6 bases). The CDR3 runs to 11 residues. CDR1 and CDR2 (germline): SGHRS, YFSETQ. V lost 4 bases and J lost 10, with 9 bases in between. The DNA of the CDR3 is TGCGCCAGCAGCCCTGGGAGGGAGCAGTTCTTC. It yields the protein CASSPGREQFF.

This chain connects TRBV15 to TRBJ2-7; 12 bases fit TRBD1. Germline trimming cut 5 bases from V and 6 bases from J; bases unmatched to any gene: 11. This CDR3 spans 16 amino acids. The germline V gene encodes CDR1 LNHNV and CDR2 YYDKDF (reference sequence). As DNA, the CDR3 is TGTGCCACCAGCCCGCGGGGGGGGACAGGGGGCCGCGAGCAGTACTTC. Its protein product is CATSPRGGTGGREQYF.

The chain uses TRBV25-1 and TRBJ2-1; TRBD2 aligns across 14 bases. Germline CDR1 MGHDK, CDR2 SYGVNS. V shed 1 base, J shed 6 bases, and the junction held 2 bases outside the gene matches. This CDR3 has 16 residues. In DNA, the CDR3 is TGTGCCAGCAGTGAATTTGGGACTAGCGGGAGCAATGAGCAGTTCTTC. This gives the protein CASSEFGTSGSNEQFF.

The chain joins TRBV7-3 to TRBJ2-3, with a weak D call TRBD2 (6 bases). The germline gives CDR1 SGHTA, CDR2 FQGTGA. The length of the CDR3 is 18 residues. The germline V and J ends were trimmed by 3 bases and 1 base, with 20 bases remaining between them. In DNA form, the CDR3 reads TGTGCCAGCAGCTTTAGAGCGCGGGGCGGGGCCGGCACAGATACGCAGTATTTT. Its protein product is CASSFRARGGAGTDTQYF.

The chain's CDR3 is CASSPLGAALNTEAFF. The CDR3, as DNA: TGTGCCAGCTCACCCCTGGGGGCAGCGCTGAACACTGAAGCTTTCTTT. This chain connects TRBV18 to TRBJ1-1, with D perhaps matching TRBD1 (6 bases). Germline assignment: CDR1 KGHSH and CDR2 LQKENI. The CDR3 contains 16 residues. V was shortened by 3 bases and J by 0 bases, with 14 bases between the two germline ends. The full variable domain, rest sourced from reference TRBV18 and TRBJ1-1, is NAGVMQNPRHLVRRRGQEARLRCSPMKGHSHVYWYRQLPEEGLKFMVYLQKENIIDESGMPKERFSAEFPKEGPSILRIQQVVRGDSAAYFCASSPLGAALNTEAFFGQGTRLTVV.

The CDR3 loop reads CASSLASGGADTQYF. As DNA, the CDR3 is TGTGCCAGCAGCTTAGCTAGCGGGGGGGCGGATACGCAGTATTTT. The chain is built from TRBV7-9 and TRBJ2-3, with 11 bases that match TRBD2. Germline V gives CDR1 SEHNR, CDR2 FQNEAQ (reference sequence). The CDR3 covers 15 residues. V dropped 0 bases and J dropped 6; count of bases not matched to a gene: 2.

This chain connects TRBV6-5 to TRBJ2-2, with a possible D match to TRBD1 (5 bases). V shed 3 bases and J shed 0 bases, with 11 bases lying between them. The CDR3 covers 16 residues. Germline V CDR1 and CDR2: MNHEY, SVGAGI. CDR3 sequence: CASSYTTEPNTGELFF. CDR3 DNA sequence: TGTGCCAGCAGTTATACGACAGAGCCGAACACCGGGGAGCTGTTTTTT.

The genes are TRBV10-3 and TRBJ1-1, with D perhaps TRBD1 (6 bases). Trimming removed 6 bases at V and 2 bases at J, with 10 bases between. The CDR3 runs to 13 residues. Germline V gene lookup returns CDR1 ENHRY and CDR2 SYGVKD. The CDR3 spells CAISQGLNTEAFF. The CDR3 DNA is TGTGCCATCAGCCAGGGGCTTAACACTGAAGCTTTCTTT.

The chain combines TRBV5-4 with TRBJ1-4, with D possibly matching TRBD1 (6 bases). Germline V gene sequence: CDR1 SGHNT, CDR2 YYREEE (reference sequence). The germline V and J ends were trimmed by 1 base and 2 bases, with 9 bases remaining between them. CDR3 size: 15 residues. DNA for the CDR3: TGTGCCAGCAGCTTGAATCAGGGGACTAATGAAAAACTGTTTTTT. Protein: CASSLNQGTNEKLFF.

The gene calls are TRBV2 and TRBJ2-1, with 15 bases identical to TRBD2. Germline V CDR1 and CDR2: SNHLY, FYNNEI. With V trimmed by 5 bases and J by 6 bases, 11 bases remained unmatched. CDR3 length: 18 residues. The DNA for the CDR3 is TGTGCCAGCAGTTCAACAAGGACTAGCGGGAGGGCGCGCAATGAGCAGTTCTTC. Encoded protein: CASSSTRTSGRARNEQFF. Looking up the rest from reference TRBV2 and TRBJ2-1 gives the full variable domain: EPEVTQTPSHQVTQMGQEVILRCVPISNHLYFYWYRQILGQKVEFLVSFYNNEISEKSEIFDDQFSVERPDGSNFTLKIRSTKLEDSAMYFCASSSTRTSGRARNEQFFGPGTRLTVL.

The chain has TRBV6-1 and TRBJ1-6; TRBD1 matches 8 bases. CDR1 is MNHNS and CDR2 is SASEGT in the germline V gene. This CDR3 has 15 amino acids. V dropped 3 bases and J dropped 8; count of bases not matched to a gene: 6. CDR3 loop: CASSDLTGAYSPLHF. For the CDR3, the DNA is TGTGCCAGCAGTGATTTGACAGGGGCCTATTCACCCCTCCACTTT.

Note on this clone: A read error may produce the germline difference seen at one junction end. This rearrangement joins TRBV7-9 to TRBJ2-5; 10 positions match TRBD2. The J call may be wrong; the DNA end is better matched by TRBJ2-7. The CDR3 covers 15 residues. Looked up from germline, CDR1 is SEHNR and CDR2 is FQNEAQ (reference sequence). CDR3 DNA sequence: TGTGCCAGCAGCGTAGCGGGAGGAGGGCTGTACGAGCAGTACTTC. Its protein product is CASSVAGGGLYEQYF.

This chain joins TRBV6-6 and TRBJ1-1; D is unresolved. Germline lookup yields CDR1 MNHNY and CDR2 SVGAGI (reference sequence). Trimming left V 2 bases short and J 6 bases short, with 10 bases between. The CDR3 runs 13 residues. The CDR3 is CASSYGRGAEAFF. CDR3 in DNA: TGTGCCAGCAGTTACGGCAGAGGCGCTGAAGCTTTCTTT.

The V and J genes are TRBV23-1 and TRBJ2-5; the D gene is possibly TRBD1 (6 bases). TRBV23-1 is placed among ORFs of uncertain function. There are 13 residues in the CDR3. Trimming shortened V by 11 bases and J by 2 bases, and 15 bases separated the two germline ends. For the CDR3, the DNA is TGCGCCCCGGACAGCGAAATTCAAGAGACCCAGTACTTC. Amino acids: CAPDSEIQETQYF.

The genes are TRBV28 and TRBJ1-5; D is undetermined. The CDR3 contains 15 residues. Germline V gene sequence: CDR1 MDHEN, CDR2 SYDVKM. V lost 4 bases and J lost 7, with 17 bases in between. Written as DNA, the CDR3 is TGTGCCAGCAGTTGGGAGGTCGTAGGAGTCCAGCCCCAGCATTTT. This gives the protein CASSWEVVGVQPQHF.

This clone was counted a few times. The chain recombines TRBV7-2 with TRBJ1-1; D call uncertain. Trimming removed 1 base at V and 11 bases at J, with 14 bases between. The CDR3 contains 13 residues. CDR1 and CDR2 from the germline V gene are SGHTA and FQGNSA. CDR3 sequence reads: CASSLERERWAFF. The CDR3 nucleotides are TGTGCCAGCAGCTTAGAACGCGAACGGTGGGCTTTCTTT.

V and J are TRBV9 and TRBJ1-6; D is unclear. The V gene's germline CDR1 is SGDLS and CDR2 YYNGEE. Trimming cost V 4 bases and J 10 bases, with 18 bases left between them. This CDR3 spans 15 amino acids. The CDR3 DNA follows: TGTGCCAGCAGCCCCGAAGGTCGGGTTCGGTCACCCCTCCACTTT. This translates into CASSPEGRVRSPLHF. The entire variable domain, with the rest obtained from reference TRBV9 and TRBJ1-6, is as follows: DSGVTQTPKHLITATGQRVTLRCSPRSGDLSVYWYQQSLDQGLQFLIQYYNGEERAKGNILERFSAQQFPDLHSELNLSSLELGDSALYFCASSPEGRVRSPLHFGNGTRLTVT.

DNA of the CDR3: TGTGCCAGCAGCTTGGAGTGGGAGTGGTCCTACGAGCAGTACTTC. It specifies CASSLEWEWSYEQYF. The chain couples TRBV5-6 to TRBJ2-7; D is possibly TRBD2 (5 bases). This CDR3 spans 15 amino acids. Germline V gene lookup returns CDR1 SGHDT and CDR2 YYEEEE. V shed 0 bases and J shed 1 base, with 11 bases lying between them.

Here the CDR3 reads CASSYYGGGTGELFF. In DNA, the CDR3 is TGTGCCAGCAGTTACTATGGGGGAGGCACCGGGGAGCTGTTTTTT. This chain joins TRBV6-5 and TRBJ2-2, with D perhaps matching TRBD2 (6 bases). In germline, CDR1 is MNHEY, CDR2 SVGAGI. Trimming removed 1 base at V and 4 bases at J, with 10 bases between. The CDR3 runs 15 residues.

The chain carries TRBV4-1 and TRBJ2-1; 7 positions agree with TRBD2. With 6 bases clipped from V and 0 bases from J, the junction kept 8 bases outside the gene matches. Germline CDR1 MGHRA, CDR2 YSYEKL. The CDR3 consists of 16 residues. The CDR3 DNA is TGCGCCAGCAGGAAAAAACTAGCGCTCTCCTACAATGAGCAGTTCTTC. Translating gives CASRKKLALSYNEQFF.

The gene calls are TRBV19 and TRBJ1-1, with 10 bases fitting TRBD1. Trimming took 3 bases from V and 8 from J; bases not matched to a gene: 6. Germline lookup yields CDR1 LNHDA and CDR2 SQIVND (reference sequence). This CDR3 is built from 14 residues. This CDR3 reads CASSILPGQGEAFF. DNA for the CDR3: TGTGCCAGTAGTATCCTCCCGGGACAGGGGGAAGCTTTCTTT.

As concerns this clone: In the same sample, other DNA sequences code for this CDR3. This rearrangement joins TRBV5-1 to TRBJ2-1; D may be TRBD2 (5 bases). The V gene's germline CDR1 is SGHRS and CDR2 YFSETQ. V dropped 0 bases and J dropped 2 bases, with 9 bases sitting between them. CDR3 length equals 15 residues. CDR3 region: CASSLAPGTYNEQFF. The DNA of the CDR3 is TGCGCCAGCAGCTTGGCTCCGGGAACCTACAATGAGCAGTTCTTC.

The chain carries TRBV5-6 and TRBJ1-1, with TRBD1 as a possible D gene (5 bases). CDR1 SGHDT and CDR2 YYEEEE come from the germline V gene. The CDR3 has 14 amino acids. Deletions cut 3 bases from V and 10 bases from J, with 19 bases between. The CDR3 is CASSWGGVVLGAFF. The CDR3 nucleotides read TGTGCCAGCAGCTGGGGGGGGGTTGTTTTGGGAGCTTTCTTT.

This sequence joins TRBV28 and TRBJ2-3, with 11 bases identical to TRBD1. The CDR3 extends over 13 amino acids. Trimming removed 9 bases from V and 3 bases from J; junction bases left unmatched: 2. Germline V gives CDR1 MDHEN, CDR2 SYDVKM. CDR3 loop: CASGQGATDTQYF. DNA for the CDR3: TGTGCCAGTGGACAGGGGGCGACAGATACGCAGTATTTT.